Each of the 28 T cell receptor beta chains below was sequenced from the same sample in a study of shared clonotypes between healthy human individuals. TCRdb's table, derived via immunoSEQ multiplex PCR, lists solely in-frame clones and lacks some. The sample holds roughly 650,000 clones, 96% seen once. Naive CD8 cells lacked CD45RO and underwent positive selection for CCR7, leaving out terminally differentiated effector memory CD45RA+ cells. Source material: naive CD8+ T cells sorted from blood. The receptors stem from a woman aged 25 to 39 in good health.

V gene TRBV27 combines with J gene TRBJ2-1, with 7 bases lining up with TRBD2. J was trimmed by 5 bases and V by 7 bases; bases with no gene match: 8. The CDR3 loop spans 14 amino acids. The V gene's germline CDR1 is MNHEY and CDR2 SMNVEV (reference sequence). The CDR3 bases are TGTGCCAGCACTATCTTGGGGGGGAACAATGAGCAGTTCTTC. It translates to CASTILGGNNEQFF.

The chain has TRBV6-5 and TRBJ2-3; D possibly corresponds to TRBD2 (6 bases). CDR1 is MNHEY and CDR2 is SVGAGI in the germline V gene. The CDR3 spans 14 residues. Between the trimmed V and J ends, which lost 4 bases and 4 bases, there was a span of 12 bases. This chain's CDR3 is CASSLTERADTQYF. The DNA for the CDR3 is TGTGCCAGCAGTTTGACCGAGCGGGCAGATACGCAGTATTTT.

The chain employs TRBV27 and TRBJ2-5; a possible D gene is TRBD1 (6 bases). Trimming pared 8 bases from V and 5 bases from J, leaving 27 bases between. This CDR3 comprises 17 residues. Germline V gene data show CDR1 as MNHEY and CDR2 as SMNVEV (reference sequence). CDR3 DNA sequence: TGTGCCAGCGGACTCCCCAGTCGGCCAGGGGTGATGGAGACCCAGTACTTC. It specifies CASGLPSRPGVMETQYF.

The chain employs TRBV2 and TRBJ1-1; D uncertain. This CDR3 spans 12 amino acids. Germline assignment: CDR1 SNHLY and CDR2 FYNNEI. The V and J ends lost 4 bases and 5 bases respectively, with 8 bases between them. The chain's CDR3 is CASSGAGTEAFF. The CDR3, as DNA: TGTGCCAGCAGTGGAGCGGGTACTGAAGCTTTCTTT.

The chain combines TRBV10-2 with TRBJ2-1; D may be TRBD2 (5 bases). Germline V gives CDR1 WSHSY, CDR2 SAAADI. Trimming stripped 6 bases from V and 4 bases from J, with 16 bases between. This CDR3 is 15 amino acids long. CDR3 DNA: TGCGCCAGCAGGGGTTTCGCGGGCGATTACAATGAGCAGTTCTTC. It yields the protein CASRGFAGDYNEQFF.

V gene TRBV5-8 combines with J gene TRBJ1-5; TRBD1 matches 7 bases. The CDR3 totals 15 residues. Trimming at V came to 0 bases and at J to 2 bases, leaving 2 bases not matched to a gene. CDR1 and CDR2 (germline): SGHTS, YDEGEE. The CDR3 DNA reads as TGTGCCAGCAGCTTGGGGCAGGGGGGCAATCAGCCCCAGCATTTT. This encodes CASSLGQGGNQPQHF.

This clone was detected once. The sample holds other DNA sequences that translate to the same CDR3. This CDR3 is CASRLAGGETQYF. For the CDR3, the DNA is TGTGCCAGCCGACTAGCGGGAGGGGAGACCCAGTACTTC. The V gene is TRBV27, the J gene TRBJ2-5; 14 nucleotides align to TRBD2. The CDR3 is 13 amino acids. CDR1 and CDR2 from the germline V gene are MNHEY and SMNVEV (reference sequence). Unmatched junction bases numbered 1, after V lost 8 bases and J lost 5 bases.

This chain joins TRBV4-3 and TRBJ2-1, with D uncertain. This CDR3 spans 14 amino acids. V was shortened by 0 bases and J by 8 bases, with 11 bases between the two germline ends. The germline V gene encodes CDR1 LGHNA and CDR2 YSLEER. The CDR3 loop is CASSQDRGGDEQFF. The CDR3 coding sequence is TGCGCCAGCAGCCAAGATCGTGGTGGGGATGAGCAGTTCTTC.

The CDR3: CASSLAPSSLHEQFF. The CDR3 nucleotides are TGTGCCAGCAGCTTAGCCCCAAGCTCTCTCCATGAGCAGTTCTTC. The rearrangement joins TRBV7-9 to TRBJ2-1; no clear D gene. V lost 0 bases, J lost 8 bases, and 14 bases lay in between. The CDR3 sequence is 15 residues long. Germline V CDR1 and CDR2: SEHNR, FQNEAQ (reference sequence).

The chain employs TRBV2 and TRBJ2-7; TRBD1 aligns across 11 bases. The germline V gene encodes CDR1 SNHLY and CDR2 FYNNEI. V lost 3 bases, J lost 2 bases, and 6 bases stayed unmatched. This CDR3 contains 16 residues. CDR3 protein: CASSDTGTGGTYEQYF. CDR3 nucleotide sequence: TGTGCCAGCAGTGACACCGGGACAGGGGGAACCTACGAGCAGTACTTC.

This clone came up once. The chain is built from TRBV6-4 and TRBJ1-1; D ambiguous. CDR1 and CDR2 from the germline V gene are MRHNA and SNTAGT. The CDR3 has 13 amino acids. The ends were cut back, 2 bases at V and 1 base at J, with 5 bases in the middle. CDR3: CASSDSSNTEAFF. The CDR3 nucleotides read TGTGCCAGCAGTGACAGCTCGAACACTGAAGCTTTCTTT.

Concerning this clone itself: The same CDR3 arises from other DNA sequences in this sample as well. This rearrangement joins TRBV19 to TRBJ1-2, with a tentative D call TRBD1 (6 bases). This CDR3 spans 15 amino acids. V was pared by 3 bases and J by 5 bases, with 16 bases between. Germline loops: CDR1 LNHDA, CDR2 SQIVND (reference sequence). CDR3 in amino acids: CASSMAPGGGYGYTF. CDR3 in DNA: TGTGCCAGTAGTATGGCTCCTGGAGGGGGTTATGGCTACACCTTC.

This chain connects TRBV29-1 to TRBJ2-7, with 7 bases aligning to TRBD2. The CDR3 is 16 residues long. Germline CDR1 SQVTM, CDR2 ANQGSEA. The CDR3 region has the DNA TGCAGAGGTACAGGCGGGAGAGGGAGGAGGGGCTACGAGCAGTACTTC. It codes for CRGTGGRGRRGYEQYF.

The V and J genes are TRBV7-9 and TRBJ2-3; TRBD2 matches at 10 bases. Losses at the gene ends were 6 bases for V and 2 bases for J; bases not matched to a gene: 8. Per germline, CDR1 SEHNR and CDR2 FQNEAQ (reference sequence). CDR3 length equals 16 residues. The CDR3 sequence is CASRNGLAVTTDTQYF. CDR3 sequence (DNA): TGTGCCAGCAGAAATGGACTAGCGGTTACCACAGATACGCAGTATTTT.

The V and J genes are TRBV28 and TRBJ2-1; 9 nucleotides match TRBD1. Germline V gene data show CDR1 as MDHEN and CDR2 as SYDVKM. CDR3 length: 15 residues. Unmatched junction bases numbered 7, after V lost 6 bases and J lost 4 bases. In nucleotides, the CDR3 is TGTGCCAGCAGATACACAGGGGGCGCATACAATGAGCAGTTCTTC. This codes for CASRYTGGAYNEQFF.

The V and J genes are TRBV7-3 and TRBJ2-2, with 8 bases fitting TRBD2. Germline V gene sequence: CDR1 SGHTA, CDR2 FQGTGA. Trimming took 5 bases from V and 6 from J; bases not matched to a gene: 11. The CDR3 length is 16 residues. The CDR3 DNA sequence: TGTGCCAGCAGCCCCCGAGCGGGAGAAGATGCCGGGGAGCTGTTTTTT. It is translated as CASSPRAGEDAGELFF. Together with reference TRBV7-3 and TRBJ2-2, the CDR3 gives the full variable domain: GAGVSQTPSNKVTEKGKYVELRCDPISGHTALYWYRQSLGQGPEFLIYFQGTGAADDSGLPNDRFFAVRPEGSVSTLKIQRTERGDSAVYLCASSPRAGEDAGELFFGEGSRLTVL.

The chain carries TRBV9 and TRBJ1-1, with D tentatively TRBD1 (6 bases). The germline V and J ends were trimmed by 4 bases and 7 bases, with 17 bases remaining between them. Germline CDR1 reads SGDLS; CDR2 reads YYNGEE. The CDR3 contains 14 residues. In DNA form, the CDR3 reads TGTGCCAGCAGCCCCCACGGGGGCTCCCTTGAAGCTTTCTTT. Protein: CASSPHGGSLEAFF. The variable domain in full, with the rest retrieved from reference TRBV9 and TRBJ1-1, is DSGVTQTPKHLITATGQRVTLRCSPRSGDLSVYWYQQSLDQGLQFLIQYYNGEERAKGNILERFSAQQFPDLHSELNLSSLELGDSALYFCASSPHGGSLEAFFGQGTRLTVV.

In its sample, this clone was seen once. The V gene is TRBV19, the J gene TRBJ2-7, with D perhaps assigned TRBD1 or TRBD2 (5 bases each). This CDR3 spans 15 amino acids. Germline V CDR1 and CDR2: LNHDA, SQIVND (reference sequence). V gave up 4 bases and J gave up 1 base, with 14 bases separating them. DNA of the CDR3: TGTGCCAGTAGTACGGGGCAGAGCTTATCCTACGAGCAGTACTTC. Translating it yields CASSTGQSLSYEQYF.

The V gene is TRBV5-6, the J gene TRBJ2-1; possibly TRBD1 or TRBD2 for D (5 bases each). This CDR3 comprises 15 residues. The ends were cut back, 0 bases at V and 1 base at J, with 8 bases in the middle. The germline V gene has CDR1 SGHDT and CDR2 YYEEEE. Written as DNA, the CDR3 is TGTGCCAGCAGCTTGGCCTGGGGGTCCTACAATGAGCAGTTCTTC. Its translation: CASSLAWGSYNEQFF.

The chain joins TRBV19 to TRBJ1-4; D ambiguous. V dropped 8 bases and J dropped 8 bases, with 24 bases sitting between them. Germline V CDR1 and CDR2: LNHDA, SQIVND (reference sequence). The CDR3 covers 16 residues. CDR3 loop: CASGFAAALRGEKLFF. In DNA, the CDR3 is TGTGCCAGTGGTTTCGCTGCGGCCCTCCGGGGAGAAAAACTGTTTTTT.

J is TRBJ2-4 and V is TRBV5-4; no reliable D call. Germline CDR1 reads SGHNT; CDR2 reads YYREEE (reference sequence). The CDR3 has 16 residues. Trimming pared 1 base from V and 0 bases from J, leaving 11 bases between. The DNA of the CDR3 is TGTGCCAGCAGCTTGTTCACAGCCGAAGCCAAAAACATTCAGTACTTC. This encodes CASSLFTAEAKNIQYF.

CDR3 sequence: CASSLSEVPGTEAFF. DNA for the CDR3: TGTGCCAGCAGTTTATCGGAGGTCCCGGGGACTGAAGCTTTCTTT. The chain couples TRBV27 to TRBJ1-1; no definite D call. Trimming cost V 0 bases and J 5 bases, with 13 bases left between them. Germline V CDR1 and CDR2: MNHEY, SMNVEV (reference sequence). This CDR3 region has 15 residues.

The chain employs TRBV13 and TRBJ2-3; D might be TRBD1 (6 bases). The V and J ends lost 4 bases and 6 bases respectively, with 14 bases between them. The germline V gene has CDR1 PRHDT and CDR2 FYEKMQ (reference sequence). The CDR3 sequence is 14 residues long. The CDR3, as DNA: TGTGCCAGCAGCTCCTGGCAGGGGATGGATACGCAGTATTTT. As protein: CASSSWQGMDTQYF.

The chain couples TRBV5-1 to TRBJ2-1, with 7 positions matching TRBD2. J gave up 0 bases and V 4 bases, and 10 bases lay outside the gene matches. Looked up from germline, CDR1 is SGHRS and CDR2 is YFSETQ. This CDR3 is built from 17 residues. CDR3 sequence: CASSGVSGPSSYNEQFF. The CDR3 DNA is TGCGCCAGCAGCGGGGTTAGCGGGCCGAGCTCCTACAATGAGCAGTTCTTC.

The chain is built from TRBV27 and TRBJ2-4; tentatively, D is TRBD1 (5 bases). CDR3 length: 15 residues. CDR1 and CDR2 (germline): MNHEY, SMNVEV (reference sequence). V lost 0 bases and J 8 bases, leaving 14 bases between the germline ends. In nucleotides, the CDR3 is TGTGCCAGCAGTTTATCGACACCCCCAGGGCACATTCAGTACTTC. Translation: CASSLSTPPGHIQYF.

V is TRBV27 and J is TRBJ2-1, with TRBD2 as a possible D gene (6 bases). The germline CDR1 and CDR2 sequences are MNHEY and SMNVEV (reference sequence). The CDR3 is 15 residues long. The germline V and J ends were trimmed by 3 bases and 8 bases, with 17 bases remaining between them. CDR3 sequence: CASSFGGTVMDEQFF. DNA for the CDR3: TGTGCCAGCAGTTTTGGCGGGACTGTTATGGATGAGCAGTTCTTC.

The chain carries TRBV4-1 and TRBJ1-1; D call uncertain. This CDR3 has 17 amino acids. The V end lost 3 bases, the J end lost 1 base, and 18 bases lay between the germline ends. In germline, CDR1 is MGHRA, CDR2 YSYEKL. The CDR3 nucleotides read TGCGCCAGCAGCCACCCACAAGAACAGCGGGAGAACACTGAAGCTTTCTTT. Amino acid sequence: CASSHPQEQRENTEAFF.

V gene TRBV20-1 combines with J gene TRBJ2-2; 7 nucleotides align to TRBD1. Germline CDR1 DFQATT, CDR2 SNEGSKA (reference sequence). The CDR3 sequence is 11 residues long. With V trimmed by 6 bases and J by 6 bases, 1 base remained unmatched. CDR3 region: CSATGPGELFF. Written as DNA, the CDR3 is TGCAGTGCGACAGGGCCCGGGGAGCTGTTTTTT.